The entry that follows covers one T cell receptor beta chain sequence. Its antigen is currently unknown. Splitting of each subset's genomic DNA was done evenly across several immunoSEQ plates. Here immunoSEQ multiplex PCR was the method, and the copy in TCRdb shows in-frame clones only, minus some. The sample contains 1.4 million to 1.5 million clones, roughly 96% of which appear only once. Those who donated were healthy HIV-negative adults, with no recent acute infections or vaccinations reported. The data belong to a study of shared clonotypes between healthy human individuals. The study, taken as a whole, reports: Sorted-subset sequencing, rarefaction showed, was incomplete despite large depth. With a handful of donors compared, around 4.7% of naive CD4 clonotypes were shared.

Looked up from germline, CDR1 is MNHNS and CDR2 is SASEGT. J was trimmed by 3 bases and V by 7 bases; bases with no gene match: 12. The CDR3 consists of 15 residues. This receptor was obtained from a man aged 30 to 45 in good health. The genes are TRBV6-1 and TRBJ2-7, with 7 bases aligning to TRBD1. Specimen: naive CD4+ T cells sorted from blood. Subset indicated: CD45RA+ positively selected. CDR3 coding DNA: TGTGCCAGCAAGCAGACAGGGCAGTACATCTACGAGCAGTACTTC. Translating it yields CASKQTGQYIYEQYF.